The entry that follows covers one TCR beta chain sequence. The target of this receptor is not known. The record has no base qualities; no much larger clone is one base away. Via the germline V gene, CDR1 is SQVTM and CDR2 ANQGSEA. Trimming removed 1 base from V and 7 bases from J, leaving 7 bases between the germline ends. From its cysteine to its phenylalanine, the CDR3 spans 11 amino acids. Only the CDR3 portion is preserved as DNA: 33 bases, with reading frame beginning at the first base. TCR beta repertoires were profiled from peripheral blood of roughly twelve young patients with multiple sclerosis to demonstrate the VDJtools post-analysis software. The patients with multiple sclerosis were children and adolescents between about 6 and 17 years of age. This record belongs to a study of post-analysis software for immune sequencing data (dated by TCRdb to between 2015 and 2016). Context from the whole study: Disease courses on record covered relapsing-remitting, secondary progressive and progressive-relapsing multiple sclerosis, though some patients had no subtype annotation. A subset of samples was prepared in parallel using single-end sample barcoding, then pooled and co-amplified after Illumina adapter ligation. The multiple sclerosis patient repertoires were compared with about a dozen previously published healthy control repertoires from donors aged about 6 to 26 years. Points the paper makes about the study in general: Roughly 5 TRBV segments, including TRBV5-6, TRBV5-1 and TRBV20-1, were significantly more frequent in patients than controls. The multiple sclerosis patient group was slightly younger than the control group. When samples were clustered directly using the F measure, samples prepared in the same batch co-clustered strongly, which prompted a batch-effect correction. Normalized Chao1 diversity was significantly lower in multiple sclerosis patients than controls, suggesting substantial peripheral T-cell clonal expansion.

Preparation of the library involved PCR. TCRdb shows the sequencer as Illumina HiSeq 2500. To reduce PCR and sequencing biases, unique molecular identifiers were incorporated into the TCR beta cDNA libraries. Per 1 to 10 million input T cells, around 500,000 cDNA molecules were obtained, such that each molecule approximated one T cell. Patient libraries were prepared and sequenced with the same protocol used for the earlier healthy control dataset. Within a given batch, samples were prepared together, multiplexed and sequenced on the same HiSeq lane. Processing in the source paper ran as follows. Raw barcoded reads were processed with MIGEC, and single-read molecular identifier groups were discarded before consensus assembly and CDR3 extraction. VDJtools was used for post-analysis of the clonotype tables, and diversity was normalized by down-sampling every dataset to the size of the smallest sample. To correct batch-related cross-sample contamination, repertoire overlap clustering matched CDR3 amino acid sequences but not nucleotide sequences. TCRdb took the public reads, trimmed them with fastp at Q25, ran MiXCR for clone calling and kept in-frame beta chains. Identical CDR3 protein sequences are pooled into one entry, listed with their most common genes and DNA. The V and J calls reflect TCRdb's pipeline rather than the authors' work. The sample table holds 750,000 to 900,000 distinct CDR3 sequences, of which more than 45% were seen once. 4% to 5% of the sample belongs to the ten largest clones.

This TCR derives from a girl under 18 with multiple sclerosis. The chain was built from TRBV29-1 and TRBJ1-1; the D gene cannot be named for sure. The sequenced sample was blood. The CDR3 amino acid sequence is: CSVEGRLEAFF. The DNA sequence is given as TGCAGCGTTGAAGGGCGACTTGAAGCTTTCTTT.